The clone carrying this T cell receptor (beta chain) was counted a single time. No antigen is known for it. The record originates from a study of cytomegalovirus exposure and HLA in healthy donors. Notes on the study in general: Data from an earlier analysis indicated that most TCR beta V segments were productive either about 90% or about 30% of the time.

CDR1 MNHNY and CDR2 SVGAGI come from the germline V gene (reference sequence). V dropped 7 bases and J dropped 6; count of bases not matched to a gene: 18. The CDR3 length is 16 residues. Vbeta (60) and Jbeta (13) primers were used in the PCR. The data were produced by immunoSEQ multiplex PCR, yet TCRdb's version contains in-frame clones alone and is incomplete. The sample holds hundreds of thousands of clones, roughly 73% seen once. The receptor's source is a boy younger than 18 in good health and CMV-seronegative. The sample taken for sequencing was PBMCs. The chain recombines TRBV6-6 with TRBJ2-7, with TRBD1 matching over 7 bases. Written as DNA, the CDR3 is TGTGCCAGCAAACCTACTAAGGGGGCCAGAGTCTTCGAGCAGTACTTC. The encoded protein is CASKPTKGARVFEQYF.